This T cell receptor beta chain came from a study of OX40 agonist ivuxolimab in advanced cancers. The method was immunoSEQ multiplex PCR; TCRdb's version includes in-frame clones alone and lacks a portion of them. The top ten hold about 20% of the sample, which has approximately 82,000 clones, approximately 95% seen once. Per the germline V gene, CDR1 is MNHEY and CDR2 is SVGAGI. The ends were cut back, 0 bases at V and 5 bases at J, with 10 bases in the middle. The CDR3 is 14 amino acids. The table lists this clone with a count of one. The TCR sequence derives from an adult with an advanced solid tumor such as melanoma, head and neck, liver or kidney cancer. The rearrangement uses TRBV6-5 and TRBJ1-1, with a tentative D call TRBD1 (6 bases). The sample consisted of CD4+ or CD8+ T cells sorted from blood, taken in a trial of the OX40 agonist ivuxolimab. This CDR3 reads CASSYSARGTEAFF. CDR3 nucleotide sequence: TGTGCCAGCAGTTACTCAGCCAGGGGAACTGAAGCTTTCTTT.